This T cell receptor beta chain is drawn from a study of vaccination and CD4 T cells after COVID-19. At the level of the study: Subjects got two shots of BNT162b2 or mRNA-1273 vaccine. The study drew post-COVID samples a median approximately 100 days after diagnosis (range 35 to 161). A CEFX pool, an HIV-1 Nef pool, or else no peptide went into the control cultures.

V lost 2 bases to trimming and J lost 0 bases, with 4 bases between them. The CDR3 has 13 amino acids. CDR1 is MNHEY, CDR2 SVGEGT, per germline. As for treatment: approximately 9-day PBMC culture with coronavirus spike peptide pools or control peptides (ViraFEST assay). According to the study, CD4+ T cells from the unexposed donor were gathered ahead of the COVID-19 pandemic (2011-2018). Peptide pools at roughly 11 ug/ml stimulated 2 million or so PBMCs per well with 10 IU/ml IL-2. This clonotype was picked up a small number of times. Its antigen remains unidentified. Sequencing of cultured CD4+ T cell DNA used the Oncomine TCR Beta short-read assay. TCRdb itself ran the PCR reads through MiXCR, one entry per CDR3 protein. The sample yields about 7,800 distinct CDR3 sequences, approximately 57% seen once.

This clonotype was sampled from a human donor in good health. Sequenced input: CD4+ T cells from blood, cultured in vitro. This chain joins TRBV6-2 or TRBV6-3 and TRBJ1-2; D remains unclear. CDR3: CASSYGTNYGYTF. CDR3 DNA sequence: TGTGCCAGCAGTTACGGGACTAACTATGGCTACACCTTC.